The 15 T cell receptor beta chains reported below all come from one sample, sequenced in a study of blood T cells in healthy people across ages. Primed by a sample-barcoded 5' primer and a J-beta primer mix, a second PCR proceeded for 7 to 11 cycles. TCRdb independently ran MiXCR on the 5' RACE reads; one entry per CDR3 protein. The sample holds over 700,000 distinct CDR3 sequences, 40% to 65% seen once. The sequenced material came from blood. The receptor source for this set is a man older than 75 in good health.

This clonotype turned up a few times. The CDR3: CASRSSTVGQYF. As DNA, the CDR3 is TGTGCCAGCAGAAGTTCGACAGTCGGCCAGTACTTC. V is TRBV25-1 and J is TRBJ2-5; maybe TRBD1 (5 bases). The CDR3 is made up of 12 amino acids. CDR1 and CDR2 from the germline V gene are MGHDK and SYGVNS. Trimming shortened V by 6 bases and J by 10 bases, and 15 bases separated the two germline ends.

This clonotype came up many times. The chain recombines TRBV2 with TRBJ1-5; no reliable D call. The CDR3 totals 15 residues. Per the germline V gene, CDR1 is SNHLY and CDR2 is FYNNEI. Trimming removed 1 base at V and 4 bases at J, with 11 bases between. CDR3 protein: CASSEGGYPNQPQHF. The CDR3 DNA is TGTGCCAGCAGTGAAGGGGGTTATCCGAATCAGCCCCAGCATTTT.

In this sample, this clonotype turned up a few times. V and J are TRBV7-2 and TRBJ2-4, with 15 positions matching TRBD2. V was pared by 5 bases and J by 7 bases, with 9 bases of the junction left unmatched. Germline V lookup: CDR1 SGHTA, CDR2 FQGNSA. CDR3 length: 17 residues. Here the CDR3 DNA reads TGTGCCAGCAGCACCCGGACTAGCGGGAGGGCCAGGAACATTCAGTACTTC. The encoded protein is CASSTRTSGRARNIQYF.

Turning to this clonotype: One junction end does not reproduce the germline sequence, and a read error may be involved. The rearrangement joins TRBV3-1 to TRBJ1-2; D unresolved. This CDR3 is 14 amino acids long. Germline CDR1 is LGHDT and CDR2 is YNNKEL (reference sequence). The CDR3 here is CASSQVEGSYGYTF. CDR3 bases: TGTGCCAGCAGTCAAGTTGAGGGAAGCTATGGCTACACCTTC.

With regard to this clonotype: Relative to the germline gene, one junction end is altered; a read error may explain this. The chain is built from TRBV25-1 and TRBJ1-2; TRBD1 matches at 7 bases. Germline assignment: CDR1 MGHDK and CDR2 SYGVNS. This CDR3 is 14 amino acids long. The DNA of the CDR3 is TGTGCCAGCAGTAAATATCTGGCAGGGGGAGGCTACACCTTC. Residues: CASSKYLAGGGYTF.

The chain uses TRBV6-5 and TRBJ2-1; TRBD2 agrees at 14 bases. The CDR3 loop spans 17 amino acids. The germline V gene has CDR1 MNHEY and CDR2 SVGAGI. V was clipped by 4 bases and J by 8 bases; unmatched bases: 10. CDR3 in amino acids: CASSSHRLAGGKHEQFF. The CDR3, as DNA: TGTGCCAGCAGTTCCCACCGACTAGCGGGAGGGAAGCATGAGCAGTTCTTC.

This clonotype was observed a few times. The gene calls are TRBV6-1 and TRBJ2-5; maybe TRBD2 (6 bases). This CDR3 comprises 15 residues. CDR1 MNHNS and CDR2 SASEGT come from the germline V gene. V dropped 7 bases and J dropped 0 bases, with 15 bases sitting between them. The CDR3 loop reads CASTLRDWNQETQYF. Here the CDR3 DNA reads TGTGCCAGCACGCTCCGGGACTGGAACCAAGAGACCCAGTACTTC.

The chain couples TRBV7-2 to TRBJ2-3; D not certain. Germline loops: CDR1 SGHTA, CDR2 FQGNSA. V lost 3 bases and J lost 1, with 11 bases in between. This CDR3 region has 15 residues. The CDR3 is CASSFTGSRTDTQYF. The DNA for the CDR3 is TGTGCCAGCAGCTTCACCGGCAGCCGCACAGATACGCAGTATTTT.

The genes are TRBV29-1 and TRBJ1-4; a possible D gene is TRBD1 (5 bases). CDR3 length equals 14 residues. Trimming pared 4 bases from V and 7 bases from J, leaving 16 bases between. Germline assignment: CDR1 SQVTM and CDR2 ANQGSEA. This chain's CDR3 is CSVVGGRGSEKLFF. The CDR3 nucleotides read TGCAGCGTTGTGGGGGGACGAGGGTCTGAAAAACTGTTTTTT.

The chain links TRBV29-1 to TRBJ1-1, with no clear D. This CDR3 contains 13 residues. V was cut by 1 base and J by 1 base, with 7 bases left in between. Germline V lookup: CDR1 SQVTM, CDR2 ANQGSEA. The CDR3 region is CSVEGTGNTEAFF. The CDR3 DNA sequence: TGCAGCGTTGAAGGGACGGGGAACACTGAAGCTTTCTTT. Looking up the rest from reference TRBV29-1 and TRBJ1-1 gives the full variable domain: SAVISQKPSRDICQRGTSLTIQCQVDSQVTMMFWYRQQPGQSLTLIATANQGSEATYESGFVIDKFPISRPNLTFSTLTVSNMSPEDSSIYLCSVEGTGNTEAFFGQGTRLTVV.

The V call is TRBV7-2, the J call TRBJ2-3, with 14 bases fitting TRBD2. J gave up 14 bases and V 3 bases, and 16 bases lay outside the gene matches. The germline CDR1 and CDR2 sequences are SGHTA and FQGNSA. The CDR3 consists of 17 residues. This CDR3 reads CASSFRGLAGVHRDAYF. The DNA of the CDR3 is TGTGCCAGCAGCTTTAGGGGACTAGCGGGAGTTCACAGAGACGCGTATTTT.

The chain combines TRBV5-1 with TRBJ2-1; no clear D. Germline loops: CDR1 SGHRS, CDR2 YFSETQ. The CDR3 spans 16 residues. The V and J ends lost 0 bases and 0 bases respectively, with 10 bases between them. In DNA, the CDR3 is TGCGCCAGCAGCTTGGACGGCGGTCTCTCCTACAATGAGCAGTTCTTC. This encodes CASSLDGGLSYNEQFF.

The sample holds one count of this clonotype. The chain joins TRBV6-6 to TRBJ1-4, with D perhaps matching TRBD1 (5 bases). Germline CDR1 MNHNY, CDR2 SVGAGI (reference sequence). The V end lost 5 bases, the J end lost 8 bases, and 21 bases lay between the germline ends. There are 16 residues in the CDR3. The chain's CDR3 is CASSRPTGLGDEKLFF. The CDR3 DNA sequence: TGTGCCAGCAGTCGCCCTACAGGTCTGGGGGACGAAAAACTGTTTTTT.

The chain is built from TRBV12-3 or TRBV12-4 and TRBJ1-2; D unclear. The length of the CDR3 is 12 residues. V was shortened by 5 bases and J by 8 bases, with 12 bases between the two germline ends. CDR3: CASSVQNFGYTF. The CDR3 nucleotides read TGTGCCAGCAGTGTACAGAATTTCGGCTACACCTTC.

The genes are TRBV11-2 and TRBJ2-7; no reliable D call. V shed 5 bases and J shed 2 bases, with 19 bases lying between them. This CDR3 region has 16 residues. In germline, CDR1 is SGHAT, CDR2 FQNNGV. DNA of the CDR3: TGTGCCAGCAGCCTACCTTGGGATGGGCAGACCTACGAGCAGTACTTC. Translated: CASSLPWDGQTYEQYF. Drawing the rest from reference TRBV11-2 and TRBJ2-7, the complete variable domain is EAGVAQSPRYKIIEKRQSVAFWCNPISGHATLYWYQQILGQGPKLLIQFQNNGVVDDSQLPKDRFSAERLKGVDSTLKIQPAKLEDSAVYLCASSLPWDGQTYEQYFGPGTRLTVT.